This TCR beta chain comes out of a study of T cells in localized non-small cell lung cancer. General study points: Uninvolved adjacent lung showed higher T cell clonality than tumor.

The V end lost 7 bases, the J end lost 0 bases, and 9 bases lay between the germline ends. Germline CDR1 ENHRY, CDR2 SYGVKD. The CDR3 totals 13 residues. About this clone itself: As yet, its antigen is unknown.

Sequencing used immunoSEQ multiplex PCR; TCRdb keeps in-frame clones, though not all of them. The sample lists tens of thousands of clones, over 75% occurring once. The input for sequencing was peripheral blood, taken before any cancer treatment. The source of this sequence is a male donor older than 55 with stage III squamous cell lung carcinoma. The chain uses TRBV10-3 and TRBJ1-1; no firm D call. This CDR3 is CAINRMMNTEAFF. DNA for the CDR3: TGTGCCATCAATCGGATGATGAACACTGAAGCTTTCTTT.